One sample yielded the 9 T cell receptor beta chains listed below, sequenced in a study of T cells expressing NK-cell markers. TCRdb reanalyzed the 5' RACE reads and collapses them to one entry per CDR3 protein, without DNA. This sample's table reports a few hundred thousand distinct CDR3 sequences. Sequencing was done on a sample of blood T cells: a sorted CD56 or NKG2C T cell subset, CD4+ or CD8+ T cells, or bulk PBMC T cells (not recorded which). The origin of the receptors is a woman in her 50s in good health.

CDR3 protein: CASSQGLAGDAKTQYF. The V gene is TRBV4-2, the J gene TRBJ2-5; absent DNA, TCRdb's TRBD2 call cannot be checked. Germline V gives CDR1 LGHNA, CDR2 YNFKEQ. This CDR3 contains 16 residues.

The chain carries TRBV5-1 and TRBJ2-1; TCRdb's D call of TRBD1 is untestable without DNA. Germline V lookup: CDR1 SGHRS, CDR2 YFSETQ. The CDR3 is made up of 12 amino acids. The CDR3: CASSSPGQQQFF.

The CDR3 protein is CASTTAQGALELGELFF. The rearrangement uses TRBV12-3 or TRBV12-4 and TRBJ2-2; the D call from TCRdb, TRBD1, cannot be confirmed without DNA. The CDR3 has 17 amino acids.

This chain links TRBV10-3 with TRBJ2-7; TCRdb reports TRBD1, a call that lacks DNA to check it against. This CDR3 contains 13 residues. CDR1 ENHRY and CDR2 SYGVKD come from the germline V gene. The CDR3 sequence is CAATDQGGNEQYF.

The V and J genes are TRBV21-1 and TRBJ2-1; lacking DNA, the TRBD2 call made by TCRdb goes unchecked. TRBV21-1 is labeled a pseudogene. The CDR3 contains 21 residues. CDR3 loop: CASRRRPGLAGGVLNFNEQFF.

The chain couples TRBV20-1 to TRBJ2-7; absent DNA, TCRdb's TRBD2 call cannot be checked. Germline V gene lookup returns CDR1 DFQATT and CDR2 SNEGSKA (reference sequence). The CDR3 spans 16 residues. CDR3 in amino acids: CSAQGLADDISYEQYF.

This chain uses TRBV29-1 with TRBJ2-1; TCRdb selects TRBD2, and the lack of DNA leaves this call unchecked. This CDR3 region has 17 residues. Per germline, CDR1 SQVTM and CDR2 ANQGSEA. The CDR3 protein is CSARGLAGGPRYNEQFF.

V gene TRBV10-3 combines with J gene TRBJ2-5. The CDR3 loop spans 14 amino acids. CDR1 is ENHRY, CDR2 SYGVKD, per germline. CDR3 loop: CATYESGYQETQYF.

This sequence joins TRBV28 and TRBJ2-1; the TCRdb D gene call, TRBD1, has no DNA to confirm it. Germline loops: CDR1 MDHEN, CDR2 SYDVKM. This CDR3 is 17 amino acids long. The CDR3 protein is CASSLYQGAGRYNEQFF.